The TCR beta chain under discussion was sequenced for a study of cytomegalovirus exposure and HLA in healthy donors. About the study: Sequencing of about 179 million T cells in an earlier analysis found around 120 million unique TCR beta sequences. An early data release held approximately 85 million unique TCRs from HLA-typed donors. Study-wide results and caveats: The authors later linked a missense DCLRE1C variant to TCR beta V- and J-gene trimming. When a later analysis compared HLA-associated TCR beta chains with equally common others, the HLA-associated chains turned out to be more clonally expanded and to have lower generation probabilities.

This PCR relied on a set of 60 Vbeta primers and 13 Jbeta primers. The assay was immunoSEQ multiplex PCR, and TCRdb's table has in-frame clones only and misses some. The table lists approximately 170,000 clones, 78% of them singletons, with under 9% in the top ten. Comments on this clone: The antigen is unknown.

This CDR3 spans 12 amino acids. After removal of 7 bases from V and 4 bases from J, the junction contained 6 bases not matched to a gene. CDR1 and CDR2 (germline): SQVTM, ANQGSEA. The chain links TRBV29-1 to TRBJ2-7; 8 bases match TRBD2. The sequence was obtained from a woman aged 40 to 50 in good health and CMV-seropositive. The source material was PBMCs. CDR3 sequence reads: CSADAGGYEQYF. CDR3 coding DNA: TGCAGCGCCGATGCGGGGGGTTACGAGCAGTACTTC.